The text below deals with one T cell receptor (beta chain). What it recognizes is unknown. This sample is part of a study of T cells after posttransplantation cyclophosphamide. The study's findings and limits: Donor CD8+ memory clones often dominated recipient blood repertoires at later times. Blood and skin or GI T cell repertoires showed limited TRB overlap.

Sampled 1 year posttransplant, controls received myeloablative marrow transplants, methotrexate and a calcineurin inhibitor. Repertoires were generated with immunoSEQ multiplex PCR, while TCRdb's copy carries only in-frame clones and drops some. The repertoire holds approximately 21,000 clones, with 65% to 90% as singletons. With 1 base removed from V and 2 bases from J, the gap between germline ends came to 6 bases. CDR3 size: 13 residues. Germline V gene lookup returns CDR1 SGHRS and CDR2 YFSETQ. The material sequenced was PBMCs, taken about 400 days after allogeneic stem cell transplant with calcineurin inhibitor and methotrexate. The V gene is TRBV5-1, the J gene TRBJ1-2; D not certain. This TCR derives from a female patient younger than 45 who received an allogeneic stem cell transplant from an unrelated donor, was CMV-positive, and had acute and chronic GVHD. Some T cells may be transferred from the graft donor. The CDR3 sequence is CASSLPENYGYTF. The CDR3 DNA follows: TGCGCCAGCAGCTTGCCTGAGAACTATGGCTACACCTTC.